These 12 T cell receptor beta chains came from one sample sequenced in a study of T cell repertoires in cytomegalovirus infection. TCRdb used MiXCR to reprocess the reads, holding one entry per CDR3 protein. The sample comprises around 330,000 distinct CDR3 sequences, 17% of which are singletons, and around 12% rests with the top ten. The sequenced sample consisted of PBMCs. These receptors all stem from a human donor in good health (CMV status not recorded). Some clones in this sample may be carry-over from other donors' samples.

This clonotype was found many times. The V gene is TRBV6-1, the J gene TRBJ1-2; the D gene is possibly TRBD1 (5 bases). The germline V and J ends were trimmed by 2 bases and 5 bases, with 12 bases remaining between them. The CDR3 runs 14 residues. CDR1 is MNHNS and CDR2 is SASEGT in the germline V gene. The CDR3 coding sequence is TGTGCCAGCAGTGAATGGGGGACGGAATATGGCTACACCTTC. Its translation is CASSEWGTEYGYTF.

V is TRBV6-2 or TRBV6-3 and J is TRBJ2-3; 7 bases fit TRBD2. The germline CDR1 and CDR2 sequences are MNHEY and SVGEGT. The CDR3 loop spans 20 amino acids. The V gene end was trimmed by 2 bases and the J gene end by 0 bases; junction bases not matched to a gene: 17. The CDR3 DNA reads TGTGCCAGCAGTTACCCAACCACCAGACAGCGGGGATCAAGCACAGATACGCAGTATTTT. Its protein product is CASSYPTTRQRGSSTDTQYF.

This clonotype was seen many times. The V call is TRBV7-2, the J call TRBJ2-1, with D possibly TRBD2 on 5 matching bases. Germline V CDR1 and CDR2: SGHTA, FQGNSA. The ends were cut back, 1 base at V and 0 bases at J, with 7 bases in the middle. The length of the CDR3 is 15 residues. The CDR3 bases are TGTGCCAGCAGCTTAGTGGGAGACTCCTACAATGAGCAGTTCTTC. Translated, it gives CASSLVGDSYNEQFF. Full variable domain (remainder filled in from reference TRBV7-2 and TRBJ2-1): GAGVSQSPSNKVTEKGKDVELRCDPISGHTALYWYRQSLGQGLEFLIYFQGNSAPDKSGLPSDRFSAERTGGSVSTLTIQRTQQEDSAVYLCASSLVGDSYNEQFFGPGTRLTVL.

The chain has TRBV20-1 and TRBJ2-2, with D possibly being TRBD1 or TRBD2 (5 bases each). This CDR3 spans 13 amino acids. CDR1 DFQATT and CDR2 SNEGSKA come from the germline V gene (reference sequence). This CDR3 reads CSGTRGNTGELFF. The CDR3 coding sequence is TGCAGCGGAACGAGGGGCAACACCGGGGAGCTGTTTTTT.

This clonotype was counted a few times. The chain couples TRBV5-1 to TRBJ1-5, with 10 bases that match TRBD1. From germline, CDR1 is SGHRS and CDR2 YFSETQ. The CDR3 covers 14 residues. With 4 bases clipped from V and 7 bases from J, the junction kept 5 bases outside the gene matches. DNA of the CDR3: TGCGCCAGCAGCCCCGGGACAGGGGACCAGCCCCAGCATTTT. It codes for CASSPGTGDQPQHF.

This clonotype was counted a few times. The chain is built from TRBV5-4 and TRBJ1-6, with TRBD1 matching over 9 bases. The CDR3 runs to 14 residues. Trimming cost V 5 bases and J 8 bases; bases outside gene matches: 5. Germline lookup yields CDR1 SGHNT and CDR2 YYREEE (reference sequence). CDR3 protein: CASSKQGADSPLHF. The CDR3 nucleotides read TGTGCCAGCAGTAAACAGGGGGCGGATTCACCCCTCCACTTT.

The chain is built from TRBV28 and TRBJ1-1, with a weak D call TRBD1 (6 bases). Germline V lookup: CDR1 MDHEN, CDR2 SYDVKM. The CDR3 runs 16 residues. With 5 bases removed from V and 5 bases from J, the gap between germline ends came to 21 bases. For the CDR3, the DNA is TGTGCCAGCAGTCTCCGCGGGGGCGTACTCTATACTGAAGCTTTCTTT. It translates to CASSLRGGVLYTEAFF.

Only a few counts were recorded for this clonotype. This chain links TRBV28 with TRBJ1-1, with D tentatively TRBD1 (5 bases). The CDR3 has 13 amino acids. Between the trimmed V and J ends, which lost 8 bases and 5 bases, there was a span of 15 bases. Germline CDR1 and CDR2: MDHEN and SYDVKM. CDR3: CASWGLLGTEAFF. For the CDR3, the DNA is TGTGCCAGCTGGGGACTCCTCGGGACTGAAGCTTTCTTT.

There are a few counts of this clonotype. J is TRBJ1-1 and V is TRBV18, with D perhaps TRBD1 (6 bases). The V gene lost 1 base and the J gene lost 7 bases, with 10 bases spanning the gap. The germline gives CDR1 KGHSH, CDR2 LQKENI. This CDR3 spans 13 amino acids. The CDR3 region has the DNA TGTGCCAGCTCACCACTGGAACAGGGTGAAGCTTTCTTT. It is translated as CASSPLEQGEAFF.

This clonotype was seen ten or more times. This CDR3 is CASSYLGRYYSNQPQHF. The CDR3 DNA follows: TGTGCCAGCAGTTACCTCGGCAGATATTATAGCAATCAGCCCCAGCATTTT. This rearrangement joins TRBV6-5 to TRBJ1-5; no definite D call. The germline V gene encodes CDR1 MNHEY and CDR2 SVGAGI. The CDR3 sequence is 17 residues long. The V gene lost 2 bases and the J gene lost 0 bases, with 14 bases spanning the gap.

This clonotype was found a few times. The chain links TRBV28 to TRBJ1-4; 7 bases fit TRBD1. Germline trimming cut 6 bases from V and 11 bases from J; bases unmatched to any gene: 6. Germline loops: CDR1 MDHEN, CDR2 SYDVKM. This CDR3 has 12 residues. The CDR3 nucleotides are TGTGCCAGCAGGACAGGGCTTAACAAACTGTTTTTT. Translating gives CASRTGLNKLFF.

The genes are TRBV6-6 and TRBJ1-1, with no clear D. Germline CDR1 reads MNHNY; CDR2 reads SVGAGI (reference sequence). The CDR3 loop spans 13 amino acids. Trimming shortened V by 4 bases and J by 5 bases, and 11 bases separated the two germline ends. The CDR3 spells CASSSQVGTEAFF. The CDR3 DNA sequence: TGTGCCAGCAGTTCCCAAGTTGGAACTGAAGCTTTCTTT.